The next 5 T cell receptor beta chains were all read from a single sample in a study of cytomegalovirus exposure and HLA in healthy donors. The PCR employed 60 Vbeta primers together with 13 Jbeta primers. Produced via immunoSEQ multiplex PCR; TCRdb's table is partial and in-frame only. Of about 130,000 clones in the sample, roughly 80% were seen once. The specimen was PBMCs. The origin of the receptors is a man aged 25-40 years in good health and CMV-seronegative.

V is TRBV2 and J is TRBJ2-5; the match to TRBD1 covers 8 bases. There are 13 residues in the CDR3. The germline V gene encodes CDR1 SNHLY and CDR2 FYNNEI. V shed 6 bases and J 4 bases; nucleotides not matched to a gene: 4. The CDR3 coding sequence is TGTGCCAGCAGGGACAGGGCGGGAGAGACCCAGTACTTC. Amino acids: CASRDRAGETQYF.

The rearrangement joins TRBV7-9 to TRBJ2-7; TRBD2 aligns across 7 bases. The ends lost 4 bases at V and 2 bases at J; junction bases unmatched: 5. CDR3 length: 14 amino acids. The germline V gene encodes CDR1 SEHNR and CDR2 FQNEAQ (reference sequence). CDR3 amino acids: CASSSGTNPYEQYF. Here the CDR3 DNA reads TGTGCCAGCAGCTCCGGGACTAACCCCTACGAGCAGTACTTC.

The chain recombines TRBV4-1 with TRBJ2-3, with 11 bases aligning to TRBD2. The V gene end was trimmed by 2 bases and the J gene end by 2 bases; junction bases not matched to a gene: 3. The CDR3 sequence is 16 residues long. Germline assignment: CDR1 MGHRA and CDR2 YSYEKL. CDR3 sequence reads: CASSQLAGGFTDTQYF. DNA for the CDR3: TGCGCCAGCAGCCAACTAGCGGGAGGATTCACAGATACGCAGTATTTT.

The J gene is TRBJ1-2, the V gene TRBV5-4; 7 bases are a match to TRBD1. This CDR3 is built from 14 residues. Germline values: CDR1 SGHNT, CDR2 YYREEE (reference sequence). V shed 7 bases and J 3 bases; nucleotides not matched to a gene: 9. DNA for the CDR3: TGTGCCAGCCACAAGGGGGCCGAGGACTATGGCTACACCTTC. This codes for CASHKGAEDYGYTF. The full variable domain, its missing parts supplied by reference TRBV5-4 and TRBJ1-2, is ETGVTQSPTHLIKTRGQQVTLRCSSQSGHNTVSWYQQALGQGPQFIFQYYREEENGRGNFPPRFSGLQFPNYSSELNVNALELDDSALYLCASHKGAEDYGYTFGSGTRLTVV.

This chain joins TRBV6-1 and TRBJ2-1, with a tentative D call TRBD2 (5 bases). The CDR3 covers 19 residues. The V gene lost 2 bases and the J gene lost 10 bases, with 30 bases spanning the gap. CDR1 is MNHNS, CDR2 SASEGT, per germline. CDR3 region: CASSESRAATFLIVLEQFF. The CDR3 DNA reads as TGTGCCAGCAGTGAATCGAGGGCGGCCACCTTTTTGATCGTTTTAGAGCAGTTCTTC.